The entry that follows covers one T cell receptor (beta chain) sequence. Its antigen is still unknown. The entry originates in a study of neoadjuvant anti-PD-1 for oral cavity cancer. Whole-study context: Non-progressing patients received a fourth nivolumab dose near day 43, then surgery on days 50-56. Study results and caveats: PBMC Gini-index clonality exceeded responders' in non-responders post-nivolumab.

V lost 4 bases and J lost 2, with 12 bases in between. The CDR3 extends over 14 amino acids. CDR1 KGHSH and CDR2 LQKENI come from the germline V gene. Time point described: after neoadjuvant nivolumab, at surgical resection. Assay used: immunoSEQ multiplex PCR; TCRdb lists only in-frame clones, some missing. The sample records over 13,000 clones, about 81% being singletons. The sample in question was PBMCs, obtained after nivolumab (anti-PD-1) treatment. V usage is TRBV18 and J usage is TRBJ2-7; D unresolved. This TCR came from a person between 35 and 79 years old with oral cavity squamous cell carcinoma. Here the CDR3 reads CASSRTTGAYEQYF. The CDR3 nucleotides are TGTGCCAGCTCACGCACGACTGGGGCCTACGAGCAGTACTTC.